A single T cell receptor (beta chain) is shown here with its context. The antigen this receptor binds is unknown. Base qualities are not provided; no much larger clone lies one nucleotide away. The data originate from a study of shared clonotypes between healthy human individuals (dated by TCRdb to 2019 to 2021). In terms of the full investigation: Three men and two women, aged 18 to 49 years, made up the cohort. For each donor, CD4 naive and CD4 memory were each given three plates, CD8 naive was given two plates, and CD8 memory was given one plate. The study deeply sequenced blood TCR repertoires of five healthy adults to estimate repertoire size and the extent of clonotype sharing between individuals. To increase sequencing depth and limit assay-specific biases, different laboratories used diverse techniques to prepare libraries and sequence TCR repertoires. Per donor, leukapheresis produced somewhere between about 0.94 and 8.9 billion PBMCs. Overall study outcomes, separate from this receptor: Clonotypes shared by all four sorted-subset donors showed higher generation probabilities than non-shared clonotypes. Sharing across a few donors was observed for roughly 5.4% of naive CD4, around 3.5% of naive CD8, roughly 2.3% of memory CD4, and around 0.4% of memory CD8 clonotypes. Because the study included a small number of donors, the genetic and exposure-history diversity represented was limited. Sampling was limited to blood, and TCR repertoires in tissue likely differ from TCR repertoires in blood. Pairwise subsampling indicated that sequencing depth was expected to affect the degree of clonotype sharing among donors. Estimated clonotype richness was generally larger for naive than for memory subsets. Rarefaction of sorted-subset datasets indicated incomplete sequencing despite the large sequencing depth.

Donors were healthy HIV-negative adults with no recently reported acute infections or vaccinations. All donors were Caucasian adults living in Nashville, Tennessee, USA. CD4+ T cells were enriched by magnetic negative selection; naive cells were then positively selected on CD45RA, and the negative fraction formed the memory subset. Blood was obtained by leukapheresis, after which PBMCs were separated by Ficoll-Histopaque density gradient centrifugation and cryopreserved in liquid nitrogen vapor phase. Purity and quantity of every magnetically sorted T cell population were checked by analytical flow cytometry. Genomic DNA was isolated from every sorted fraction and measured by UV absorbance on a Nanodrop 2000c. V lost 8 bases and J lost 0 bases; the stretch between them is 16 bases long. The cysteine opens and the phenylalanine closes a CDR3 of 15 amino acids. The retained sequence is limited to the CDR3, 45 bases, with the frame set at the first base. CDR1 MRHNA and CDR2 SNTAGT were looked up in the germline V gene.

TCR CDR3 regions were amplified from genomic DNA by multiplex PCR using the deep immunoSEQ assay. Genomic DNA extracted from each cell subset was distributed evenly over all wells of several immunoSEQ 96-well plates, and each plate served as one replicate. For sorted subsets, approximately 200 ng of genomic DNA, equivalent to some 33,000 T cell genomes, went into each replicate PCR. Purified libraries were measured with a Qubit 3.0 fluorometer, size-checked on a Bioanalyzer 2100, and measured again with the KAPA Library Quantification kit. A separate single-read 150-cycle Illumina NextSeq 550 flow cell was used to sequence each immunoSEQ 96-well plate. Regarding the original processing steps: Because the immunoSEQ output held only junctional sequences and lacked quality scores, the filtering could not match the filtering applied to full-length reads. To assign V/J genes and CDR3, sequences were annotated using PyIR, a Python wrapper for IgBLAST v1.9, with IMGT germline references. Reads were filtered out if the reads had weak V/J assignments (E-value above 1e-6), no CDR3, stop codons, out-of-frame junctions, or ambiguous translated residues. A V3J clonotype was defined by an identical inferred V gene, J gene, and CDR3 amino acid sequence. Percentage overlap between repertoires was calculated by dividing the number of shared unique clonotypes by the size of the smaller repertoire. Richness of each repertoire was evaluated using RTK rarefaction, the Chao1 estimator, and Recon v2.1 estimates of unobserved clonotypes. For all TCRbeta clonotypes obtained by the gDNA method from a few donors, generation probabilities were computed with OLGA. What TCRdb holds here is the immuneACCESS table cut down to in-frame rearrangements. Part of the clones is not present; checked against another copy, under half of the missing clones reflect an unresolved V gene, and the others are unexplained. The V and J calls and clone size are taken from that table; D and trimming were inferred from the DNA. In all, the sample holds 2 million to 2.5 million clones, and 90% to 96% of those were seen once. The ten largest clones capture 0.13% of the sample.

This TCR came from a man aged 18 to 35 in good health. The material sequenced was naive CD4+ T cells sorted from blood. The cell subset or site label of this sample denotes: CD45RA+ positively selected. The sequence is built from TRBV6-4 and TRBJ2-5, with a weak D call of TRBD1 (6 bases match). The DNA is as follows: TGTGCCAGCGGGACGTACAGGGTGGACCAAGAGACCCAGTACTTC. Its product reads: CASGTYRVDQETQYF.